A selection of T cell receptor beta chains follows, all from one sample in a study of tumor and adjacent non-tumor tissue in lung cancer. TCRdb re-analysed the multiplex PCR reads in MiXCR, keeping a single row per CDR3 protein. The sample includes more than 85,000 distinct CDR3 sequences, over 75% seen only once; the top ten take 22%. The material sequenced was lung tumor tissue. The receptors here all came from a man aged 65-85 years with non-small cell lung cancer. Each CDR3 is given with its conserved first and last residue. A D gene is named only where the DNA matches it firmly. Rows may omit the clone size; those that give it use once, few, many or a size class.

TRBJ2-5,.,.,TRBV7-9,CASSTSGVEQETQYF,TGTGCCAGCAGCACAAGCGGTGTAGAACAAGAGACCCAGTACTTC
TRBJ2-1,TRBD2,once,TRBV6-5,CASRYCGTRGYNEQFF,TGTGCCAGCAGATACTGCGGGACTAGGGGATACAATGAGCAGTTCTTC
TRBJ2-3,TRBD2,.,TRBV20-1,CSGAGGDTLYF,TGCAGTGGTGCGGGGGGAGATACGCTGTATTTT
TRBJ2-3,.,.,TRBV29-1,CSVEDAGPDADTQYF,TGCAGCGTTGAAGATGCGGGACCCGATGCAGATACGCAGTATTTT
TRBJ2-5,TRBD2,.,TRBV11-2,CASSLRLAGELETQYF,TGTGCCAGCAGCCTGAGACTAGCGGGAGAGTTAGAGACCCAGTACTTC
TRBJ2-3,.,.,TRBV11-2,CAMSGLSTDTQYF,TGTGCCATGTCTGGCCTGAGCACAGATACACAGTATTTT
TRBJ2-7,.,.,TRBV11-3,CASNLVSYEHYF,TGTGCCAGCAACTTAGTTTCTTACGAGCATTACTTC
TRBJ2-7,.,once,TRBV6-2/TRBV6-3,CASTTKRGFNYEQYF,TGTGCCAGCACTACTAAGAGAGGGTTTAACTACGAGCAGTACTTC
TRBJ2-7,.,.,TRBV12-3/TRBV12-4,CVSSLDWGSYEQYF,TGTGTCAGCAGTTTAGACTGGGGATCCTACGAGCAGTACTTC
TRBJ2-7,.,.,TRBV4-2,CASSQGSNVQYF,TGTGCCAGCAGCCAGGGATCTAACGTGCAGTACTTT
TRBJ2-5,TRBD2,.,TRBV4-1,CASSQLGLAGVKTQYF,TGCGCCAGCAGCCAACTGGGACTAGCGGGAGTTAAGACCCAGTACTTC
TRBJ1-3,.,.,TRBV20-1,CSARANNSGNTIYF,TGCAGTGCTAGAGCTAACAACTCTGGAAACACCATATATTTT
TRBJ1-1,.,.,TRBV11-3,CDSSLFSIRMNTESFF,TGCGACAGCAGCTTATTCAGCATCAGGATGAACACTGAATCTTTCTTT
TRBJ2-1,TRBD1,.,TRBV5-5,CASRSGQCLNNFEQFF,TGTGCCAGCAGGTCGGGACAGTGTTTGAACAATTTTGAGCAGTTCTTC
TRBJ2-7,.,.,TRBV5-5,CASSLQGSPYEQYF,TGTGCAAGCAGCTTGCAGGGGTCGCCCTACGAGCAGTACTTC
TRBJ2-3,TRBD2,.,TRBV28,CASSCLSGSLSDMQYF,TGTGCCAGCAGTTGTCTAAGCGGGAGTTTGTCGGATATGCAGTATTTT
TRBJ2-3,TRBD1,.,TRBV7-3,CASSWTGNVADTQYF,TGTGCCAGCAGCTGGACAGGAAATGTGGCAGATACGCAGTATTTT